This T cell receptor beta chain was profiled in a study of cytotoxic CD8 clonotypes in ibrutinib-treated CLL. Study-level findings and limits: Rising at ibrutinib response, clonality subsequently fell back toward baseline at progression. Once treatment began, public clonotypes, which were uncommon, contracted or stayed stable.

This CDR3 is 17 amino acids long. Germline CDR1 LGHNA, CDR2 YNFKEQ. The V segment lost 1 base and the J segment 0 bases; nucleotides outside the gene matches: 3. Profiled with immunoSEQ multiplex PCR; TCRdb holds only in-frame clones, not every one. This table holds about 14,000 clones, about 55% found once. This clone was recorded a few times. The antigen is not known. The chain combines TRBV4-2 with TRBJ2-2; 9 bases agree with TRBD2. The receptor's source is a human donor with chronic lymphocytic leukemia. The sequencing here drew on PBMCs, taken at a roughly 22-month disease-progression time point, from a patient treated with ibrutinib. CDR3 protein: CASSQVSGGPNTGELFF. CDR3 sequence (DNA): TGTGCCAGCAGCCAAGTAAGCGGGGGGCCGAACACCGGGGAGCTGTTTTTT.